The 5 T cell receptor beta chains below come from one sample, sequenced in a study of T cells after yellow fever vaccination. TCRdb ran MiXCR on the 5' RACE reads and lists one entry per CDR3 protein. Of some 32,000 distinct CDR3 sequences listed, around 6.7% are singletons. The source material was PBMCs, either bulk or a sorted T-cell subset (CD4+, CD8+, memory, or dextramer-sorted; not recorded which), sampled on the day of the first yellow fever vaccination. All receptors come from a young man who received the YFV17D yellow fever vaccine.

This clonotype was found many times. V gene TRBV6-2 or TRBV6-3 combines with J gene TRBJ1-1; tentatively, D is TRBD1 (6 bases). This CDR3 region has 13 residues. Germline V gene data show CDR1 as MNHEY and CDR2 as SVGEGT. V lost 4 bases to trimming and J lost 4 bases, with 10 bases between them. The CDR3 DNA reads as TGTGCCAGCAGTTCCCAGGGGTTCACTGAAGCTTTCTTT. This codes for CASSSQGFTEAFF.

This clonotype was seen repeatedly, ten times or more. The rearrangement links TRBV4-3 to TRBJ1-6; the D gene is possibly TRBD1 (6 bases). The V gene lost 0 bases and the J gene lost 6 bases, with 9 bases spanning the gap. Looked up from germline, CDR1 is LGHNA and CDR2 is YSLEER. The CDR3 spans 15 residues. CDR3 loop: CASSQDRGRNSPLHF. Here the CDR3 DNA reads TGCGCCAGCAGCCAAGACAGGGGTCGTAATTCACCCCTCCACTTT.

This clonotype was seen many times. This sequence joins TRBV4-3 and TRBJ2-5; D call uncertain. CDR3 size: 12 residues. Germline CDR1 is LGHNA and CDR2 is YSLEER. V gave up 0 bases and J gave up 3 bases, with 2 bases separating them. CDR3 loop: CASSQDKETQYF. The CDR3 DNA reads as TGCGCCAGCAGCCAAGACAAAGAGACCCAGTACTTC.

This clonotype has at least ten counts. CDR3 sequence (DNA): TGTGCCAGCAGCCCGGGACTAGCGGGGTTGGAGACCCAGTACTTC. Encoded protein: CASSPGLAGLETQYF. The J gene is TRBJ2-5, the V gene TRBV7-9; 13 bases are shared with TRBD2. This CDR3 region has 15 residues. V lost 5 bases to trimming and J lost 5 bases; unmatched junction nucleotides: 5. Germline V gene data show CDR1 as SEHNR and CDR2 as FQNEAQ (reference sequence).

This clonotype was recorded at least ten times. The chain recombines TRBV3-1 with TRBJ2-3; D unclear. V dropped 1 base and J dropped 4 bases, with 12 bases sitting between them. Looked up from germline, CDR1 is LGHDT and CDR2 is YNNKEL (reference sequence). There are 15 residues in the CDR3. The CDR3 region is CASSQAGPMADTQYF. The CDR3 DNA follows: TGTGCCAGCAGCCAAGCCGGGCCGATGGCAGATACGCAGTATTTT.